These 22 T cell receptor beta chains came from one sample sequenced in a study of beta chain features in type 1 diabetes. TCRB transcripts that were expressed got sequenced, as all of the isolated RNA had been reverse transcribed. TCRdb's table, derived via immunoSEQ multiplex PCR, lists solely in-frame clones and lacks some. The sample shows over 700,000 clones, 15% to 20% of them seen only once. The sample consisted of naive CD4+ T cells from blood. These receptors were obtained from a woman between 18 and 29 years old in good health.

DNA for the CDR3: TGCAGTGCCATAGGCGGAGATACGCAGTATTTT. The encoded protein is CSAIGGDTQYF. V usage is TRBV20-1 and J usage is TRBJ2-3; D gene unclear. Germline V CDR1 and CDR2: DFQATT, SNEGSKA (reference sequence). Between the trimmed V and J ends, which lost 6 bases and 5 bases, there was a span of 9 bases. The CDR3 covers 11 residues.

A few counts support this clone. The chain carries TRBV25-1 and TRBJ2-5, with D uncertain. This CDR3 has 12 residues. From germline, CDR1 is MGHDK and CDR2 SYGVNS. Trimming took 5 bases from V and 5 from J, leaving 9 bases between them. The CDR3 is CASSRSGETQYF. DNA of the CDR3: TGTGCCAGCAGTCGAAGTGGGGAGACCCAGTACTTC.

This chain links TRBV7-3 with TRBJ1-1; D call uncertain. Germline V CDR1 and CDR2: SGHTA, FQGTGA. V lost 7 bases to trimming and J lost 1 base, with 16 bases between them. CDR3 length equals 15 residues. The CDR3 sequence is CASTQKARPNTEAFF. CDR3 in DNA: TGTGCCAGCACTCAAAAGGCAAGGCCGAACACTGAAGCTTTCTTT.

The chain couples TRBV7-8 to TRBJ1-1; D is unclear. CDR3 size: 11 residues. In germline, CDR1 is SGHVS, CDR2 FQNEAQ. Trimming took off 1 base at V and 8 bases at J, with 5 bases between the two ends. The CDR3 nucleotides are TGTGCCAGCAGCTTAGGTAGGGAAGCTTTCTTT. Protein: CASSLGREAFF.

In nucleotides, the CDR3 is TGTGCCAGCAGTTTACTAGCGGGAGGGCGATACGAGCAGTACTTC. Its protein product is CASSLLAGGRYEQYF. The rearrangement joins TRBV28 to TRBJ2-7; 12 positions agree with TRBD2. Trimming removed 2 bases from V and 4 bases from J; junction bases left unmatched: 3. There are 15 residues in the CDR3. The germline gives CDR1 MDHEN, CDR2 SYDVKM.

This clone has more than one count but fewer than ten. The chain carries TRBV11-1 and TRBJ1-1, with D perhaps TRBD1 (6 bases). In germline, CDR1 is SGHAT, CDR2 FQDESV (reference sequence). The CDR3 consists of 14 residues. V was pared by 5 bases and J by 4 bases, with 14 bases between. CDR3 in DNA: TGTGCCAGCAGCCAACAGGGTGCGAGCACTGAAGCTTTCTTT. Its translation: CASSQQGASTEAFF.

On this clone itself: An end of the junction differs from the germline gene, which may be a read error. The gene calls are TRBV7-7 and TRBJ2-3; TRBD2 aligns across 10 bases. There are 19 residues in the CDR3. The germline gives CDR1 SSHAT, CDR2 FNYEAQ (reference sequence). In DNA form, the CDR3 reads TGTGCTAGCAGCTTAGCAGGCCAACTAGCGGGGCCTTACACAGATACGCAGTATTTT. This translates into CASSLAGQLAGPYTDTQYF.

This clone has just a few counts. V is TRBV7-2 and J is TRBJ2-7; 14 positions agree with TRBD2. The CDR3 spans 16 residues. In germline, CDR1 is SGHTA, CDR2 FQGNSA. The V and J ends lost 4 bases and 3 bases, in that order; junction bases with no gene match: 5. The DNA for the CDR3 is TGTGCCAGCAGCTACCTCGGGACTAGCGGGAGCTACGAGCAGTACTTC. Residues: CASSYLGTSGSYEQYF.

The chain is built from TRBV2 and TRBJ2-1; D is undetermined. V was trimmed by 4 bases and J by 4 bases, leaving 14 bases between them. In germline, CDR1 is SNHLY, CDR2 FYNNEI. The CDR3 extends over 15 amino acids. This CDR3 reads CASSVSSGPYNEQFF. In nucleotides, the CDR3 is TGTGCCAGCAGTGTATCGTCAGGTCCTTACAATGAGCAGTTCTTC.

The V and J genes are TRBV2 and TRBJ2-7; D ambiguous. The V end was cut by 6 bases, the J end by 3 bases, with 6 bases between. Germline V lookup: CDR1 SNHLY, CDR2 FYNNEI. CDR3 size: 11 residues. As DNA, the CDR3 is TGTGCCAGCAGGTGGGGCTACGAGCAGTACTTC. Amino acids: CASRWGYEQYF.

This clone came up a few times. The CDR3 loop reads CASSKRGGETQYF. The CDR3 nucleotides are TGTGCCAGCTCAAAGAGGGGGGGGGAGACCCAGTACTTC. The J gene is TRBJ2-5, the V gene TRBV27, with D possibly TRBD2 on 7 matching bases. Between the trimmed V and J ends, which lost 8 bases and 5 bases, there was a span of 15 bases. CDR3 length equals 13 residues. The V gene's germline CDR1 is MNHEY and CDR2 SMNVEV (reference sequence).

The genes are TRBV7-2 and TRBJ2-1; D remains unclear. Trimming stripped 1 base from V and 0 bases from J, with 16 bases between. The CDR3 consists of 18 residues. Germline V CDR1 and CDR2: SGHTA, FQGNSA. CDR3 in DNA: TGTGCCAGCAGCTTAGTCCCTCGGTCCGGGTACTCCTACAATGAGCAGTTCTTC. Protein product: CASSLVPRSGYSYNEQFF.

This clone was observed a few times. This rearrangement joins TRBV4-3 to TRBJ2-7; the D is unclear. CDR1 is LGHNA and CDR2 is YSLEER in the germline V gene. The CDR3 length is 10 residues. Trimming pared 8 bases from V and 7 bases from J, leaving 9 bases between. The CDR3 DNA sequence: TGCGCCAGCGCCACGAAGGAGCAGTACTTC. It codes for CASATKEQYF.

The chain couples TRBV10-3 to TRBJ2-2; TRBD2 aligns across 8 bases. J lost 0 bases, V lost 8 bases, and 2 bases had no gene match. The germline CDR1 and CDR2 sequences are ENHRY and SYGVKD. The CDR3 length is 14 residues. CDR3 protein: CAIRLASNTGELFF. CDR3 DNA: TGTGCCATCCGACTAGCGTCGAACACCGGGGAGCTGTTTTTT.

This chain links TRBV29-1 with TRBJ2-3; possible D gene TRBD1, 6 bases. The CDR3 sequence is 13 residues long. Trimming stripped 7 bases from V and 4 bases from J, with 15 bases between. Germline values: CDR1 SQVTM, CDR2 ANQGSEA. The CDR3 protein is CSARRGSADTQYF. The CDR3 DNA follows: TGCAGCGCCAGAAGGGGGAGCGCAGATACGCAGTATTTT.

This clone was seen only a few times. The CDR3 DNA reads TGTGCCAGTCTCTCCCGGGGACAAGAGACCCAGTACTTC. Encoded protein: CASLSRGQETQYF. This rearrangement joins TRBV28 to TRBJ2-5; the D gene is possibly TRBD2 (5 bases). Germline-derived CDR1 and CDR2 are MDHEN and SYDVKM. The V end was cut by 9 bases, the J end by 2 bases, with 13 bases between. The CDR3 has 13 residues.

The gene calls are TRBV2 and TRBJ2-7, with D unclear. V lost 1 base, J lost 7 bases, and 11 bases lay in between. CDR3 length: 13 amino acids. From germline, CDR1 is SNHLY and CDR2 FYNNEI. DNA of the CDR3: TGTGCCAGCAGTGAAGGAGCCGCGCGGGAGCAGTACTTC. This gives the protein CASSEGAAREQYF.

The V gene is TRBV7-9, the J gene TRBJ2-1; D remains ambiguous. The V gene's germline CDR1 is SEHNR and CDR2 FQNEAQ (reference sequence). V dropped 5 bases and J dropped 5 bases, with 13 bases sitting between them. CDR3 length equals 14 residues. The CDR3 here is CASSPHRLDNEQFF. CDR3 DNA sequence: TGTGCCAGCAGCCCCCACCGGTTGGACAATGAGCAGTTCTTC.

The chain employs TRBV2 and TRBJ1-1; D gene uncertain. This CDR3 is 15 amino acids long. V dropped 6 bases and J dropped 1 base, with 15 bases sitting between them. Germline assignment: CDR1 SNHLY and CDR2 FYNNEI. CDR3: CASSLNRDKNTEAFF. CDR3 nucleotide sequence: TGTGCCAGCAGCCTCAACCGGGATAAGAACACTGAAGCTTTCTTT. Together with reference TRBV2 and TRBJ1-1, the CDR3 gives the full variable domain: EPEVTQTPSHQVTQMGQEVILRCVPISNHLYFYWYRQILGQKVEFLVSFYNNEISEKSEIFDDQFSVERPDGSNFTLKIRSTKLEDSAMYFCASSLNRDKNTEAFFGQGTRLTVV.

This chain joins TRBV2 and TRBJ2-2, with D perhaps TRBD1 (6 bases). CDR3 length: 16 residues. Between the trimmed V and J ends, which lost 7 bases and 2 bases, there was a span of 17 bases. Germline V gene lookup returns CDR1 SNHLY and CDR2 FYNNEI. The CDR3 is CASTPEARGNTGELFF. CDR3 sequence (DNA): TGTGCCAGCACCCCCGAGGCCAGGGGTAACACCGGGGAGCTGTTTTTT.

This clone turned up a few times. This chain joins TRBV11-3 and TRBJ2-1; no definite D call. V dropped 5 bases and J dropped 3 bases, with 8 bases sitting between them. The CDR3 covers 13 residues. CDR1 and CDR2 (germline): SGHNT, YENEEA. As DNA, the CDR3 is TGTGCCAGCAGCCAAACAGACTACAATGAGCAGTTCTTC. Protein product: CASSQTDYNEQFF.

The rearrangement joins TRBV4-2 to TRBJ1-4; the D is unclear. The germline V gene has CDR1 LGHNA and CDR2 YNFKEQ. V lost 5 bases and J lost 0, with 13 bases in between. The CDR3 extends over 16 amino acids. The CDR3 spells CASSLVGLATNEKLFF. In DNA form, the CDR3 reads TGTGCCAGCAGCTTGGTGGGCCTGGCAACTAATGAAAAACTGTTTTTT.